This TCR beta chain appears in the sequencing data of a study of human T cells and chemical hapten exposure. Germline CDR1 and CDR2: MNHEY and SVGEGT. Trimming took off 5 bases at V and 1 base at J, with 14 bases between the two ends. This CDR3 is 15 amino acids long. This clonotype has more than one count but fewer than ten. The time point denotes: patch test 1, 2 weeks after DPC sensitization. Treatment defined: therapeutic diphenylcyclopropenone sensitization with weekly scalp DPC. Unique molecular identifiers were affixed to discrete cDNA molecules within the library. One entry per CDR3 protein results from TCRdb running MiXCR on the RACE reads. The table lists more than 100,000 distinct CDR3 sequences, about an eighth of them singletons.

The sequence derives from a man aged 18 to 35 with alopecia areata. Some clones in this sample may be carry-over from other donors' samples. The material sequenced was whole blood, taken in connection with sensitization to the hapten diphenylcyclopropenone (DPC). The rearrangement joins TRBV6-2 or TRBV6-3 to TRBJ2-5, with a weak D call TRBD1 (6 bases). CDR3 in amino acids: CASSPPGHSQETQYF. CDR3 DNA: TGTGCCAGCAGTCCACCGGGACATTCCCAAGAGACCCAGTACTTC.